Here is one T cell receptor (beta chain) with its context. The specificity of this receptor is unknown. One base away there is no much larger clone; base qualities are not given. Using the deep immunoSEQ assay, multiplex PCR amplified TCR CDR3 regions from genomic DNA. Extracted genomic DNA from each cell subset was distributed evenly across all wells of several immunoSEQ 96-well plates, and each plate was treated as a replicate. For sorted subsets, around 200 ng genomic DNA, equal to 25,000 to 35,000 T cell genomes, was loaded into each replicate PCR. Purified libraries were measured with a Qubit 3.0 fluorometer, size-checked on a Bioanalyzer 2100, and measured again with the KAPA Library Quantification kit. Each immunoSEQ 96-well plate was sequenced on its own single-read 150-cycle Illumina NextSeq 550 flow cell. The original pipeline was this. Because only junctional sequences without quality scores were contained in the immunoSEQ output, filtering matching that applied to full-length reads could not be performed. To assign V/J genes and CDR3, sequences were annotated against IMGT germline references using PyIR, a Python wrapper for IgBLAST v1.9. Reads were removed for weak V/J assignments (E-value above 1e-6), missing CDR3, stop codons, out-of-frame junctions, or ambiguous translated residues. V3J clonotypes were defined as sequences sharing the same inferred V gene, J gene, and CDR3 amino acid sequence. The percentage overlap between two repertoires was calculated by dividing the number of shared unique clonotypes by the size of the smaller repertoire. Repertoire richness was assessed with RTK rarefaction, the Chao1 estimator, and Recon v2.1 estimates of unobserved clonotypes. For all TCRbeta clonotypes obtained by the gDNA method from a few donors, generation probabilities were computed with OLGA. TCRdb provides this immuneACCESS table in a form limited to in-frame rearrangements. Some clones are lacking; in checked studies, under half of them reflect an unresolved V gene, and why the rest are absent is not known. V and J calls plus clone size are reproduced from that table; the DNA served to infer D and trimming. The sample data list about 2.4 million clones, and 90% to 95% of these were observed just once. Around 0.14% of the sample comes from the top ten.

The donors were healthy, HIV-negative adults with no recently reported acute infections or vaccinations. Only Caucasian adults living in Nashville, Tennessee, USA were represented among the donors. CD4+ T cells were enriched through magnetic negative selection, after which naive cells were positively selected on CD45RA and the remaining negative fraction served as the memory subset. Blood was collected by leukapheresis, and PBMCs were isolated by Ficoll-Histopaque density gradient centrifugation and then cryopreserved in liquid nitrogen vapor phase. Analytical flow cytometry was used to check the purity and quantity of each magnetically sorted T cell population. Each sorted fraction had its genomic DNA isolated and then quantified by UV absorbance on a Nanodrop 2000c. This sample was taken from a study of shared clonotypes between healthy human individuals (dated by TCRdb to 2020 to 2022). Describing the broader study: A few men and a couple of women, aged 18 to 49 years, made up the cohort. For each donor, three plates each were used for CD4 naive and CD4 memory, two plates were used for CD8 naive, and one plate was used for CD8 memory. To estimate repertoire size and how much clonotypes are shared between individuals, the study performed deep sequencing of blood TCR repertoires from a handful of healthy adults. To increase sequencing depth and limit assay-specific biases, TCR repertoire library preparation and sequencing were carried out by different laboratories using diverse techniques. Leukapheresis yielded between about 0.94 and 8.9 billion PBMCs per donor. What the study reported, not specific to this receptor: Pairwise subsampling indicated that sequencing depth was expected to affect the degree of clonotype sharing among donors. Approximately 5% of naive CD4, more than 3% of naive CD8, roughly 2.4% of memory CD4, and approximately 0.39% of memory CD8 clonotypes were shared across a handful of donors. Incomplete sequencing was indicated by rarefaction of sorted-subset datasets, despite the large sequencing depth. Only blood was sampled, and tissue TCR repertoires likely differ from those in blood. Compared with non-shared clonotypes, clonotypes shared by all four sorted-subset donors had higher generation probabilities. Naive subsets generally had larger estimated clonotype richness than memory subsets did. Because the study included a small number of donors, the genetic and exposure-history diversity represented was limited.

V drops 5 bases and J drops 4 bases, leaving 12 bases in between. CDR1 MDHEN and CDR2 SYDVKM are derived from the germline V gene. The CDR3, from cysteine to phenylalanine, totals 13 residues. Just the 39-base CDR3 DNA is kept, in frame starting at base 1. The chain joins TRBV28 to TRBJ2-7; the D gene assignment is ambiguous. This clonotype originated in a man aged 18 to 30 in good health. The sample consisted of naive CD4+ T cells sorted from blood. The intended sense of this specimen's cell subset or site label: CD45RA+ positively selected. The sequence in DNA is TGTGCCAGCAGTACCCCCGTACTGTACGAGCAGTACTTC. Translated, this is CASSTPVLYEQYF. Reference TRBV28 and TRBJ2-7 proteins supply the regions before and after the CDR3; the full variable domain is: DVKVTQSSRYLVKRTGEKVFLECVQDMDHENMFWYRQDPGLGLRLIYFSYDVKMKEKGDIPEGYSVSREKKERFSLILESASTNQTSMYLCASSTPVLYEQYFGPGTRLTVT.